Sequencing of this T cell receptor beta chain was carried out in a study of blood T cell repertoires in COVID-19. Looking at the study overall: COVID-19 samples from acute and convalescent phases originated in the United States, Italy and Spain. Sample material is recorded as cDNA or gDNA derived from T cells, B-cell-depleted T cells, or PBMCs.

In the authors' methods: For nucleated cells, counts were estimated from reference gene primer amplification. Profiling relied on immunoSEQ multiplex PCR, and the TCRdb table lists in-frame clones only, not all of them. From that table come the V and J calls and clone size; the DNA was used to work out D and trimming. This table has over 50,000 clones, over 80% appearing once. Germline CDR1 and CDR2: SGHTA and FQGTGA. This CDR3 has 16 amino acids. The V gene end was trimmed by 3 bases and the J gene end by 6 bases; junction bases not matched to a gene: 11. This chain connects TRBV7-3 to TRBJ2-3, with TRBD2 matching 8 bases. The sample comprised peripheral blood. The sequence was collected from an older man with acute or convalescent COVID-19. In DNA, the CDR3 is TGTGCCAGCAGCTTCGCCCGTGGCGGGGGGAGGGATACGCAGTATTTT. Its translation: CASSFARGGGRDTQYF.